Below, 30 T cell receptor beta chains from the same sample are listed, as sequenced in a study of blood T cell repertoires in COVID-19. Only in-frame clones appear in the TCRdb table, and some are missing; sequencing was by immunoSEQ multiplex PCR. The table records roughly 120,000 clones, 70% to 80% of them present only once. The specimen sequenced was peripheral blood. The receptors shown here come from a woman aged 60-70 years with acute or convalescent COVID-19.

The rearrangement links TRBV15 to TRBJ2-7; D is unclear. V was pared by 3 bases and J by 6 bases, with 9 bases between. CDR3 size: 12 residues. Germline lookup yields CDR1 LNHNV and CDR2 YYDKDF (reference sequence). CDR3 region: CATSRSDGEQYF. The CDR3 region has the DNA TGTGCCACCAGCAGGAGCGACGGCGAGCAGTACTTC.

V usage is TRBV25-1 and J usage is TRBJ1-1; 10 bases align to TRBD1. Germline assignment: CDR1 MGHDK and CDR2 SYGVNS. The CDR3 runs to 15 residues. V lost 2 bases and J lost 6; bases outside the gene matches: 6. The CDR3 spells CASSETRQGAPEAFF. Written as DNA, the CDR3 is TGTGCCAGCAGTGAAACGAGACAGGGGGCACCTGAAGCTTTCTTT.

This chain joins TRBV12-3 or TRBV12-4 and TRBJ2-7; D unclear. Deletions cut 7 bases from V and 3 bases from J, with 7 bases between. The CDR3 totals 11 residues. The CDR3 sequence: CASTLDYEQYF. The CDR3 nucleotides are TGTGCCAGCACCCTAGACTACGAGCAGTACTTC.

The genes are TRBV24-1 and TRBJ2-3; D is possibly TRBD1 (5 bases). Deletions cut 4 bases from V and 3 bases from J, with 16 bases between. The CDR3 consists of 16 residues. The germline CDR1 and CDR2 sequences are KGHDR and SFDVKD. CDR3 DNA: TGTGCCACCAGTGACCCAGGGTTAATTGGGACAGATACGCAGTATTTT. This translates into CATSDPGLIGTDTQYF.

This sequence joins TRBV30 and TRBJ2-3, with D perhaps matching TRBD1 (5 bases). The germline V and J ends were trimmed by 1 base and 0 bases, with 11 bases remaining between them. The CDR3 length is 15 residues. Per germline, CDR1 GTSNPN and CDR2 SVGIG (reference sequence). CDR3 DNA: TGTGCCTGGAGTGGTCTGACAGCTAGCACAGATACGCAGTATTTT. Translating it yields CAWSGLTASTDTQYF.

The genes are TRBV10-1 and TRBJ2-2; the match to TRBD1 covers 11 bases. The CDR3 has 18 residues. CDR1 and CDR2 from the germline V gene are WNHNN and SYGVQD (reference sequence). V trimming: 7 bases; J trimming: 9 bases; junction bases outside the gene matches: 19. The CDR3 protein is CASTRDRGANNPVRELFF. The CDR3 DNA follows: TGCGCCAGCACCCGGGACAGGGGGGCGAACAACCCTGTTCGGGAGCTGTTTTTT.

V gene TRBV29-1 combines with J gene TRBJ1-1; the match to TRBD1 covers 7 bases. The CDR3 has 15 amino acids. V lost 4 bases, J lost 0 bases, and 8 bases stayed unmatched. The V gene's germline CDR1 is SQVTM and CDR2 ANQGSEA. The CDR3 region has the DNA TGCAGCGTTGCTAGGGGGCGCATATTGAACACTGAAGCTTTCTTT. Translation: CSVARGRILNTEAFF. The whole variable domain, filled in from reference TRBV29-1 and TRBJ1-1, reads SAVISQKPSRDICQRGTSLTIQCQVDSQVTMMFWYRQQPGQSLTLIATANQGSEATYESGFVIDKFPISRPNLTFSTLTVSNMSPEDSSIYLCSVARGRILNTEAFFGQGTRLTVV.

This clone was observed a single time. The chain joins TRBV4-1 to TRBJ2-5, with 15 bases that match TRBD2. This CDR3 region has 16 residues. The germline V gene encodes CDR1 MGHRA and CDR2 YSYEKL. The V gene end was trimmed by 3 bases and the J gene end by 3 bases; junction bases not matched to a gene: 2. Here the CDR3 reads CASSQRTSGGEETQYF. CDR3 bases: TGCGCCAGCAGCCAGCGGACTAGCGGGGGGGAAGAGACCCAGTACTTC.

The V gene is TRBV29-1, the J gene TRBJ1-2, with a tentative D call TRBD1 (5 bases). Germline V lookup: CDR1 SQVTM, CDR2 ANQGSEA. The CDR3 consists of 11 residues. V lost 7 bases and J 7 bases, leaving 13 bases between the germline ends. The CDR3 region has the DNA TGCAGCGCCCCCGGGGGTGGTGGCTACACCTTC. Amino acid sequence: CSAPGGGGYTF.

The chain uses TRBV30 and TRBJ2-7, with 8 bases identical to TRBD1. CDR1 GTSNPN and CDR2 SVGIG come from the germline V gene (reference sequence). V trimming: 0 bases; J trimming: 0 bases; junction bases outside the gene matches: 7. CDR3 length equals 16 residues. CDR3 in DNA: TGTGCCTGGAGTGTACTCGTGACAGGGGCCTCCTACGAGCAGTACTTC. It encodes CAWSVLVTGASYEQYF.

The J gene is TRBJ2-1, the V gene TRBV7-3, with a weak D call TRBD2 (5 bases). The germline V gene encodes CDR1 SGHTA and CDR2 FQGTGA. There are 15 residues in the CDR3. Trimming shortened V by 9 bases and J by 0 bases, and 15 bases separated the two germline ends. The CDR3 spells CASSSGPSSYNEQFF. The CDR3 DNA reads TGTGCCAGTTCGAGCGGACCCAGCTCCTACAATGAGCAGTTCTTC.

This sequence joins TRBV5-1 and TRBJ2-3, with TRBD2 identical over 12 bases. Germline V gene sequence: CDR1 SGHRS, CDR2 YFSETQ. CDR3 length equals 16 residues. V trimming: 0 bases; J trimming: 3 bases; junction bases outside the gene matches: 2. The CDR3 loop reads CASSLGGTSGTDTQYF. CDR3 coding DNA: TGCGCCAGCAGCTTGGGGGGGACTAGCGGGACAGATACGCAGTATTTT.

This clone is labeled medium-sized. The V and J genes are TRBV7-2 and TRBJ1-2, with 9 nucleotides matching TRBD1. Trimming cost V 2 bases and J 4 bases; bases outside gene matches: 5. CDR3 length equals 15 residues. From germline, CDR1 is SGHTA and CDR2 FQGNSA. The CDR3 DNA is TGTGCCAGCAGCTTAAACGGACAGGGGACCTATGGCTACACCTTC. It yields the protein CASSLNGQGTYGYTF.

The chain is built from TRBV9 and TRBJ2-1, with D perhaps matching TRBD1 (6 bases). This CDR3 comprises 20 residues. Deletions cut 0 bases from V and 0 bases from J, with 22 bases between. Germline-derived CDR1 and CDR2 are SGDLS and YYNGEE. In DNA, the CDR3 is TGTGCCAGCAGCGTAGAAGTAGGGGACATCGGGTCGAGCTCCTACAATGAGCAGTTCTTC. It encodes CASSVEVGDIGSSSYNEQFF.

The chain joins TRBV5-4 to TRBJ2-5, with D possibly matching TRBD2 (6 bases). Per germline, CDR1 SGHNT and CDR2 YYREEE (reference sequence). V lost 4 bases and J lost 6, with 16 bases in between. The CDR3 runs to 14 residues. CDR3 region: CASSPGERGKTQYF. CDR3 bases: TGTGCCAGCAGCCCGGGGGAGAGGGGCAAGACCCAGTACTTC.

CDR3 loop: CASSRGGQGPYEQYF. DNA for the CDR3: TGTGCCAGCAGCCGAGGGGGACAGGGCCCTTACGAGCAGTACTTC. V usage is TRBV6-6 and J usage is TRBJ2-7, with TRBD1 matching over 9 bases. The germline CDR1 and CDR2 sequences are MNHNY and SVGAGI (reference sequence). The CDR3 contains 15 residues. The V gene end was trimmed by 6 bases and the J gene end by 4 bases; junction bases not matched to a gene: 10.

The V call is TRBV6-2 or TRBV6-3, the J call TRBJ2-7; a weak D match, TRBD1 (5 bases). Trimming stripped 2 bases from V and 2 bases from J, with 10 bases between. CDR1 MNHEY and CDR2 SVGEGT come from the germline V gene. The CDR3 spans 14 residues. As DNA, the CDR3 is TGTGCCAGCAGTTACGATGGGGCCCCCTACGAGCAGTACTTC. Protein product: CASSYDGAPYEQYF.

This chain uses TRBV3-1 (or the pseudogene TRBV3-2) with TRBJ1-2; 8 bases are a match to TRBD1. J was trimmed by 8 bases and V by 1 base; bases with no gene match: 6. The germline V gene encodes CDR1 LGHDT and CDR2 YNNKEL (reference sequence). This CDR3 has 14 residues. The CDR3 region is CASSQADRAGGYTF. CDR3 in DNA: TGTGCCAGCAGCCAAGCGGACAGGGCGGGGGGCTACACCTTC.

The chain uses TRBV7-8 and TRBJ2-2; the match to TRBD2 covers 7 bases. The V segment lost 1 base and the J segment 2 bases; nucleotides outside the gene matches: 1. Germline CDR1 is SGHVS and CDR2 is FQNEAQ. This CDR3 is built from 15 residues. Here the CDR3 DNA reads TGTGCCAGCAGCTTAGGAGCGGGAAACACCGGGGAGCTGTTTTTT. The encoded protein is CASSLGAGNTGELFF.

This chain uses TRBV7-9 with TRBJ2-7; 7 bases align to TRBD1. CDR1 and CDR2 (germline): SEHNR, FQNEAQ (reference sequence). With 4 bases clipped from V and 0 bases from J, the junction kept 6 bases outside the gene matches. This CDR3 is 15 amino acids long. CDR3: CASSWWTGSSYEQYF. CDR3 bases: TGTGCCAGCAGCTGGTGGACAGGAAGCTCCTACGAGCAGTACTTC.

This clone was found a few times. This CDR3 is CASSKTGGQNTEAFF. The DNA for the CDR3 is TGTGCCAGCAGCAAAACAGGGGGACAGAACACTGAAGCTTTCTTT. This chain connects TRBV7-2 to TRBJ1-1; TRBD1 aligns across 8 bases. CDR1 is SGHTA and CDR2 is FQGNSA in the germline V gene. After removal of 5 bases from V and 1 base from J, the junction contained 6 bases not matched to a gene. This CDR3 has 15 residues.

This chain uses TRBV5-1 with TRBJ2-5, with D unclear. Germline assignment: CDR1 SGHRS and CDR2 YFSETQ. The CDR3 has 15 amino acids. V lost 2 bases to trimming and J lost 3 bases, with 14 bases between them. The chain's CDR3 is CASSFSLRVEETQYF. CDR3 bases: TGCGCCAGCAGCTTTTCTCTCCGGGTCGAAGAGACCCAGTACTTC.

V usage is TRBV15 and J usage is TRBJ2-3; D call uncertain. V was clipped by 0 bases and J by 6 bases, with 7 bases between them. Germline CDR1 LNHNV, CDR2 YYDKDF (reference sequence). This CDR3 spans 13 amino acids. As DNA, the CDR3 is TGTGCCACCAGCAGAGAGCCCGGTGATACGCAGTATTTT. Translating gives CATSREPGDTQYF.

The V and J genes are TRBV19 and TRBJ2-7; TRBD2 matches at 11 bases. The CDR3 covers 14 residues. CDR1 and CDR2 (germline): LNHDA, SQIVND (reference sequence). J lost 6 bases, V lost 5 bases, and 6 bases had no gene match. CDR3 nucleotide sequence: TGTGCCAGTAGTTTAGCGGGGGGGCTCGGCGAGCAGTACTTC. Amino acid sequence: CASSLAGGLGEQYF.

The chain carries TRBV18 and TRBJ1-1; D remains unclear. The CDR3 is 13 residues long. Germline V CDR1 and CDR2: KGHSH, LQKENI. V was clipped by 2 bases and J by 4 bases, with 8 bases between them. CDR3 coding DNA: TGTGCCAGCTCACCAAATTATAGCACTGAAGCTTTCTTT. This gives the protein CASSPNYSTEAFF.

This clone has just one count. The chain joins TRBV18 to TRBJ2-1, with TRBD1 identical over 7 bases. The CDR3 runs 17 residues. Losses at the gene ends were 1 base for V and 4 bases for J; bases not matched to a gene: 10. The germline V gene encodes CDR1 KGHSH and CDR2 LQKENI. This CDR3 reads CASSPQLRAGGYNEQFF. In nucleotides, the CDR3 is TGTGCCAGCTCACCACAGCTGAGGGCAGGGGGATACAATGAGCAGTTCTTC.

CDR3 sequence: CASSPRTTYEQYF. CDR3 sequence (DNA): TGTGCCAGCAGCCCCCGGACTACCTACGAGCAGTACTTC. This chain uses TRBV28 with TRBJ2-7, with D possibly being TRBD2 (6 bases). V lost 6 bases and J 2 bases, leaving 11 bases between the germline ends. This CDR3 spans 13 amino acids. Germline-derived CDR1 and CDR2 are MDHEN and SYDVKM.

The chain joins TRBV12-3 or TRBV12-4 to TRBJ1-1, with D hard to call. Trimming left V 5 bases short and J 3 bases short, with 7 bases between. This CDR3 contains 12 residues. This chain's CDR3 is CASSLGHTEAFF. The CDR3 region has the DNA TGTGCCAGCAGTCTAGGGCACACTGAAGCTTTCTTT.

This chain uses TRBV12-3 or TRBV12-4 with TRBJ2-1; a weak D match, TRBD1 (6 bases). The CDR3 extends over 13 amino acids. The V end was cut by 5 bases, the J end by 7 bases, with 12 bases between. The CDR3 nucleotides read TGTGCCAGCAGTAATGGACAGTTTAATGAGCAGTTCTTC. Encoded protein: CASSNGQFNEQFF.

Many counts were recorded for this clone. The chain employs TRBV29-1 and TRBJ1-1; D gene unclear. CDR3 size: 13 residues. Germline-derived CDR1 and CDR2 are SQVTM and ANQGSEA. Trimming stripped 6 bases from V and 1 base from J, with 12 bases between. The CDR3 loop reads CSVQVNPNTEAFF. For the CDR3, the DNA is TGCAGCGTCCAGGTCAACCCGAACACTGAAGCTTTCTTT.